The clone carrying this T cell receptor (beta chain) occurred many times. The antigen is not known. V shed 0 bases and J 5 bases; nucleotides not matched to a gene: 6. Germline lookup yields CDR1 MDHEN and CDR2 SYDVKM. The CDR3 has 18 amino acids. This sample was taken from a study of T-cell reconstitution after alpha-beta-depleted transplantation in children. The TCRbeta library was prepared with unique molecular identifiers. Each CDR3 protein is one row after TCRdb ran MiXCR on the PCR reads. Of about 160,000 distinct CDR3 sequences in the sample, around 10% were seen once. Study-wide results and limits: Among T cells one year after transplant, newly produced cells accounted for most counts and diversity. Diversity of TCRbeta at day 60 was high in some patients, arising from surviving recipient T cells and thymic progenitors.

Material: PBMCs, obtained before TCRalphabeta/CD19-depleted stem cell transplant. The receptor was isolated from a boy younger than 10 with acute myeloid leukemia, due to receive a stem cell transplant. The chain combines TRBV28 with TRBJ2-5; 16 bases match TRBD2. The CDR3 reads CASSLWGTSGRAGETQYF. The DNA for the CDR3 is TGTGCCAGCAGTTTATGGGGGACTAGCGGGAGGGCCGGGGAGACCCAGTACTTC.